Listed below are T cell receptor beta chains from one sample, sequenced in a study of T cell clonotyping in hematopoietic cell transplantation. Profiling relied on immunoSEQ multiplex PCR, and the TCRdb table lists in-frame clones only, not all of them. The table has several thousand clones, 79% seen once; the top ten hold around 31%. The sequences come from peripheral blood mononuclear cells, collected before stem cell transplant. All receptors derive from a man aged 55 to 70 with acute myeloid leukemia. Some clones in this sample may be carry-over from other donors' samples. CDR3s include the opening cysteine and the closing phenylalanine or tryptophan. Fields, in order: J gene, V gene, clone size, D gene, CDR3 DNA, CDR3 protein. The D gene is left open where the match is weak. Only part of the rows carry a size: once, few, many, or a class if the clone is expanded.

J: TRBJ1-1; V: TRBV11-2; size: .; D: TRBD1; DNA: TGTGCCAGCAGCATCGGGACAGGCGGTGAAGCTTTCTTT; CDR3: CASSIGTGGEAFF
J: TRBJ1-4; V: TRBV30; size: .; D: TRBD1; DNA: TGTGCCTGGGGACAGGGTCATGATGAAAAACTGTTTTTT; CDR3: CAWGQGHDEKLFF
J: TRBJ2-6; V: TRBV11-2; size: .; D: .; DNA: TGTGCCAGCAGCCCACTCCGCTCTGGGGCCAACGTCCTGACTTTC; CDR3: CASSPLRSGANVLTF
J: TRBJ2-1; V: TRBV7-9; size: .; D: .; DNA: TGTGCCAGCAGCTTAGGTAGGTGGTTGGACAATGAGCAGTTCTTC; CDR3: CASSLGRWLDNEQFF
J: TRBJ2-1; V: TRBV28; size: .; D: TRBD2; DNA: TGTGCCAGCAGTCCAGATGGCGGGAGACGAGACAATGAGCAGTTCTTC; CDR3: CASSPDGGRRDNEQFF
J: TRBJ1-1; V: TRBV6-5; size: .; D: .; DNA: TGTGCCAGCAGTTACCTAGGTGAAGCTTTCTTT; CDR3: CASSYLGEAFF
J: TRBJ1-4; V: TRBV9; size: .; D: .; DNA: TGTGCCAGCAGCGCCGGGGCTAGGGTGACTAATGAAAAACTGTTTTTT; CDR3: CASSAGARVTNEKLFF
J: TRBJ2-1; V: TRBV29-1; size: once; D: .; DNA: TGCAGCGTTGCCAGCCCCCGAAATAACAATGAGCAGTTCTTC; CDR3: CSVASPRNNNEQFF
J: TRBJ1-1; V: TRBV5-1; size: .; D: TRBD1; DNA: TGCGCCAGCAGCTTGTTGCAGGGGGAAATGAACACTGAAGCTTTCTTT; CDR3: CASSLLQGEMNTEAFF
J: TRBJ1-4; V: TRBV15; size: .; D: .; DNA: TGTGCCACCAGCAGAGATTCCTTGGCAGCAACTAATGAAAAACTGTTTTTT; CDR3: CATSRDSLAATNEKLFF
J: TRBJ2-7; V: TRBV19; size: .; D: .; DNA: TGTGCCAGTAGTATAGCGTCAGTGTCTATCGGCTACGAGCAGTACTTC; CDR3: CASSIASVSIGYEQYF
J: TRBJ1-1; V: TRBV30; size: .; D: TRBD1; DNA: TGTGCCGCACGCCGGGACAGGGTTATGAACACTGAAGCTTTCTTT; CDR3: CAARRDRVMNTEAFF
J: TRBJ2-4; V: TRBV28; size: .; D: .; DNA: TGTGCCAGCAGCCCGCCCGGGCCCGCAAAAAACATTCAGTACTTC; CDR3: CASSPPGPAKNIQYF
J: TRBJ1-1; V: TRBV6-5; size: .; D: .; DNA: TGTGCCACTTCCCGGGGTATGAACACTGAAGCTTTCTTT; CDR3: CATSRGMNTEAFF
J: TRBJ1-2; V: TRBV4-2; size: .; D: .; DNA: TGTGCCAGCAGCCAAGAGGCGGTCTATGGCTACACCTTC; CDR3: CASSQEAVYGYTF
J: TRBJ1-2; V: TRBV21-1; size: .; D: .; DNA: TGTGCCAGCAGCAAATATGGCTACACCTTC; CDR3: CASSKYGYTF
J: TRBJ2-3; V: TRBV19; size: few; D: .; DNA: TGTGCCAGTAGTATATGGGCGGGAAACACAGATACGCAGTATTTT; CDR3: CASSIWAGNTDTQYF
J: TRBJ2-1; V: TRBV4-2; size: .; D: .; DNA: TGTGCCAGCAGCCCTCAGCCAAATGAGCAGTTCTTC; CDR3: CASSPQPNEQFF
J: TRBJ1-4; V: TRBV27; size: few; D: .; DNA: TGTGCCAGCAGTTTCGGGCAGGCTAATGAAAAACTGTTTTTT; CDR3: CASSFGQANEKLFF
J: TRBJ2-7; V: TRBV19; size: .; D: TRBD1; DNA: TGTGCCAGTAGTTCCATCGACAGGGGAGCGGCGTACTTC; CDR3: CASSSIDRGAAYF
J: TRBJ2-3; V: TRBV5-1; size: once; D: .; DNA: TGCGCCAGCAGCTTTCGGCTAGCTTCCACAGATACGCAGTATTTT; CDR3: CASSFRLASTDTQYF
J: TRBJ1-1; V: TRBV19; size: .; D: .; DNA: TGTGCCAGTATCCAGGACGGGAACACTGAAGCTTTCTTT; CDR3: CASIQDGNTEAFF
J: TRBJ1-2; V: TRBV5-1; size: few; D: .; DNA: TGCGCCAGCAGCTTGGACGGCAGCCTGAAGGATGGCTACACCTTC; CDR3: CASSLDGSLKDGYTF
J: TRBJ2-5; V: TRBV6-1; size: .; D: .; DNA: TGTGCCAGCAGTGAAGTTTGGGTCCAAGAGACCCAGTACTTC; CDR3: CASSEVWVQETQYF
J: TRBJ1-5; V: TRBV5-8; size: .; D: .; DNA: TGTGCCAGCAGCTTGGTAGTTCTGGGCAATCAGCCCCAGCATTTT; CDR3: CASSLVVLGNQPQHF
J: TRBJ1-5; V: TRBV2; size: .; D: TRBD1; DNA: TGTGCCAGCAGTGGGACAGGTCGCAATCAGCCCCAGCATTTT; CDR3: CASSGTGRNQPQHF
J: TRBJ1-1; V: TRBV27; size: .; D: .; DNA: TGTGCCAGCAGTTTTTGGGGAGGGAACACTGAAGCTTTCTTT; CDR3: CASSFWGGNTEAFF
J: TRBJ2-1; V: TRBV6-1; size: once; D: TRBD2; DNA: TGTGCCAGCAGTGAATCGGCTAGCGGGGGTTACAATGAGCAGTTCTTC; CDR3: CASSESASGGYNEQFF
J: TRBJ2-3; V: TRBV6-1; size: .; D: .; DNA: TGTGCCAGCAGTGAATGGTCGGGCGGTTTCACAGATACGCAGTATTTT; CDR3: CASSEWSGGFTDTQYF
J: TRBJ2-7; V: TRBV7-8; size: .; D: .; DNA: TGTGCCAGCAGCTTAGACCCCTACGAGCAGTACTTC; CDR3: CASSLDPYEQYF
J: TRBJ2-7; V: TRBV4-1; size: few; D: .; DNA: TGCGCCAGCAGCCAAGCACCTGGGGCGTATTCCTACGAGCAGTACTTC; CDR3: CASSQAPGAYSYEQYF
J: TRBJ1-6; V: TRBV19; size: .; D: TRBD1; DNA: TGTGCCAGTAGTATAGGGGCAACAGGGGGAAATTCACCCCTCCACTTT; CDR3: CASSIGATGGNSPLHF
J: TRBJ2-2; V: TRBV9; size: .; D: .; DNA: TGTGCCAGCAGCGTAGGGGGGAACACCGGGGAGCTGTTTTTT; CDR3: CASSVGGNTGELFF
J: TRBJ2-2; V: TRBV11-2; size: once; D: .; DNA: TGTGCCAGCCCAGGGCCTTATGACACCGGGGAGCTGTTTTTT; CDR3: CASPGPYDTGELFF
J: TRBJ2-3; V: TRBV4-2; size: .; D: TRBD2; DNA: TGTGCCAGCAGATTGACTAGCGGGGTTTTAACGCAGTATTTT; CDR3: CASRLTSGVLTQYF
J: TRBJ2-1; V: TRBV30; size: .; D: TRBD1; DNA: TGTGCCTGGAAGGTTCAGGGGGCGGCTAGCCCCCATGAGCAGTTCTTC; CDR3: CAWKVQGAASPHEQFF
J: TRBJ2-1; V: TRBV27; size: .; D: TRBD2; DNA: TGTGCCAGCAGTCTAGCGGGAGTGCTGAATGAGCAGTTCTTC; CDR3: CASSLAGVLNEQFF
J: TRBJ2-5; V: TRBV28; size: .; D: .; DNA: TGTGCCAGCAGTTTACGGTCTGGGGGGTCCGGAGAGACCCAGTACTTC; CDR3: CASSLRSGGSGETQYF
J: TRBJ1-3; V: TRBV5-1; size: .; D: .; DNA: TGCGCCAGCAGCTTAGATCTTCCGGACGGAGCTGGAAACACCATATATTTT; CDR3: CASSLDLPDGAGNTIYF
J: TRBJ1-1; V: TRBV19; size: .; D: .; DNA: TGTGCCAGTAGTATAGATGGGAGATACCTGAACACTGAAGCTTTCTTT; CDR3: CASSIDGRYLNTEAFF
J: TRBJ2-1; V: TRBV11-3; size: .; D: TRBD1; DNA: TGTGCCAGCAGCCAGGGACAGGGCACCTACAATGAGCAGTTCTTC; CDR3: CASSQGQGTYNEQFF
J: TRBJ2-7; V: TRBV28; size: large; D: .; DNA: TGTGCCAGCAGTTTTTCGGGCAGGAACTACGAGCAGTACTTC; CDR3: CASSFSGRNYEQYF
J: TRBJ1-2; V: TRBV2; size: .; D: TRBD1; DNA: TGTGCCAGCACCCGAGACAGGGGTATGATGGGCTATGGCTACACCTTC; CDR3: CASTRDRGMMGYGYTF
J: TRBJ1-1; V: TRBV2; size: .; D: .; DNA: TGTGCCAGCAGGATACACCCGAACACTGAAGCTTTCTTT; CDR3: CASRIHPNTEAFF
J: TRBJ2-5; V: TRBV29-1; size: once; D: .; DNA: TGCAGCGTTGATGATAGGGCCGAGACCCAGTACTTC; CDR3: CSVDDRAETQYF
J: TRBJ2-7; V: TRBV19; size: .; D: .; DNA: TGTGCCAGTAGTATAGGGGGTTTGGGGCAGTTGGACGAGCAGTACTTC; CDR3: CASSIGGLGQLDEQYF
J: TRBJ2-7; V: TRBV27; size: few; D: TRBD2; DNA: TGTGCCAGCAGTTTAGTAGCGGGAGTGAACGAGCAGTACTTC; CDR3: CASSLVAGVNEQYF
J: TRBJ2-3; V: TRBV7-2; size: .; D: TRBD2; DNA: TGTGCCAGCAGCTTAGTGGGTGGTAGCGGGGGCTGGGATACGCAGTATTTT; CDR3: CASSLVGGSGGWDTQYF